This T cell receptor (beta chain) was retrieved from a study of shared clonotypes between healthy human individuals. Study conclusions and caveats: Though the depth was large, rarefaction showed that sorted-subset sequencing was incomplete. Sampling involved blood alone; tissue repertoires likely differ.

The data were produced by immunoSEQ multiplex PCR, yet TCRdb's version contains in-frame clones alone and is incomplete. The sample has some 300,000 clones, more than 60% seen once. With 5 bases removed from V and 4 bases from J, the gap between germline ends came to 8 bases. The CDR3 extends over 13 amino acids. From germline, CDR1 is SEHNR and CDR2 FQNEAQ (reference sequence). With regard to this clone: What it binds is unknown.

Sequencing used memory CD4+ T cells sorted from blood. As for subset: CD45RA-negative fraction. This chain links TRBV7-9 with TRBJ2-2; D gene ambiguous. This receptor was obtained from a man aged 25 to 40 in good health. The CDR3: CASSTTSTGELFF. The CDR3 coding sequence is TGTGCCAGCAGCACCACGTCCACCGGGGAGCTGTTTTTT.